A single count supports the clone carrying this T cell receptor (beta chain). Its antigen is not identified. This entry is derived from a study of T cells and copy number aberrations in small-cell lung cancer. Each donor had smoking or heavy second-hand smoke exposure. Regarding the study as a whole: Tumor regions shared few clones; about 75-97.7% were region-restricted. Tumors with more copy number aberrations had lower T-cell density, richness, clonality.

Trimming took 8 bases from V and 9 from J; bases not matched to a gene: 13. This CDR3 is 14 amino acids long. Germline values: CDR1 MNHNS, CDR2 SASEGT. TCRdb's table, derived via immunoSEQ multiplex PCR, lists solely in-frame clones and lacks some. The sample holds 6,000 or so clones; about 72% are singletons and the top ten take about 8.7%. This receptor was identified in a man aged 50 to 60 with small cell lung cancer. The gene calls are TRBV6-1 and TRBJ2-5, with 9 bases fitting TRBD2. Sample: tumor tissue. In DNA, the CDR3 is TGTGCCAGCTCTGAACTAGCGGGTGCCGCACCCCAGTACTTC. Translated, it gives CASSELAGAAPQYF.